One sample yielded the 12 T cell receptor beta chains listed below, sequenced in a study of blood T cell repertoires in COVID-19. Repertoires were generated with immunoSEQ multiplex PCR, while TCRdb's copy carries only in-frame clones and drops some. The data contain over 600,000 clones, about nine tenths of them seen just once; the ten biggest clones take up about 0.24%. Sequencing was carried out using peripheral blood. The receptors here all came from a woman aged 18 to 35 with acute or convalescent COVID-19.

V is TRBV6-5 and J is TRBJ2-7, with TRBD2 matching 8 bases. V shed 11 bases, J shed 2 bases, and the junction held 5 bases outside the gene matches. CDR3 length: 12 residues. Germline V gives CDR1 MNHEY, CDR2 SVGAGI. DNA of the CDR3: TGTGCCTCGGGGGGGACACCCTACGAGCAGTACTTC. It is translated as CASGGTPYEQYF.

The rearrangement uses TRBV4-1 and TRBJ1-1, with 7 bases lining up with TRBD1. V lost 3 bases to trimming and J lost 3 bases; unmatched junction nucleotides: 4. Germline V CDR1 and CDR2: MGHRA, YSYEKL. The CDR3 totals 14 residues. CDR3 DNA: TGCGCCAGCAGCCATGTTCAGGGGGACACTGAAGCTTTCTTT. It specifies CASSHVQGDTEAFF.

This chain's CDR3 is CASGPTRVSMNTEAFF. CDR3 DNA: TGTGCTAGTGGTCCGACCAGGGTGTCCATGAACACTGAAGCTTTCTTT. The rearrangement joins TRBV12-5 to TRBJ1-1; D might be TRBD1 (5 bases). The CDR3 length is 16 residues. The germline V and J ends were trimmed by 5 bases and 0 bases, with 16 bases remaining between them. Germline CDR1 LGHNT, CDR2 FRNRAP.

The rearrangement joins TRBV15 to TRBJ1-5; D is possibly TRBD1 (5 bases). The germline V gene encodes CDR1 LNHNV and CDR2 YYDKDF (reference sequence). The CDR3 contains 15 residues. V was pared by 5 bases and J by 5 bases, with 16 bases between. CDR3 DNA: TGTGCCACCAGCCCCGGGGGAGGGTGGGATCAGCCCCAGCATTTT. Its translation is CATSPGGGWDQPQHF.

The chain is built from TRBV21-1 and TRBJ1-1. TRBV21-1 is described as a pseudogene. The CDR3 has 15 amino acids. The CDR3: CASSKVGVWNTEAFF. CDR3 bases: TGTGCCAGCAGCAAAGTCGGGGTTTGGAACACTGAAGCTTTCTTT.

The chain carries TRBV6-2 or TRBV6-3 and TRBJ2-3; the match to TRBD2 covers 8 bases. In germline, CDR1 is MNHEY, CDR2 SVGEGT. V lost 5 bases and J lost 5; bases outside the gene matches: 9. This CDR3 has 15 residues. In DNA form, the CDR3 reads TGTGCCAGCAGTCGCGGGGGGCCGGATAAAGATACGCAGTATTTT. The encoded protein is CASSRGGPDKDTQYF.

The V and J genes are TRBV19 and TRBJ1-5; D is undetermined. Trimming took off 7 bases at V and 0 bases at J, with 13 bases between the two ends. The germline CDR1 and CDR2 sequences are LNHDA and SQIVND (reference sequence). CDR3 size: 15 residues. CDR3 bases: TGTGCCAGTACCCCGGAGGGTTATAGCAATCAGCCCCAGCATTTT. It encodes CASTPEGYSNQPQHF. Variable domain in full (rest from reference TRBV19 and TRBJ1-5): DGGITQSPKYLFRKEGQNVTLSCEQNLNHDAMYWYRQDPGQGLRLIYYSQIVNDFQKGDIAEGYSVSREKKESFPLTVTSAQKNPTAFYLCASTPEGYSNQPQHFGDGTRLSIL.

The chain combines TRBV6-2 or TRBV6-3 with TRBJ2-2; 9 positions agree with TRBD1. The CDR3 has 16 residues. Looked up from germline, CDR1 is MNHEY and CDR2 is SVGEGT. With 0 bases clipped from V and 6 bases from J, the junction kept 5 bases outside the gene matches. CDR3 sequence: CASSYSRTGEPGELFF. In DNA, the CDR3 is TGTGCCAGCAGTTACTCCCGGACAGGGGAACCCGGGGAGCTGTTTTTT.

The V gene is TRBV6-6, the J gene TRBJ1-1; the match to TRBD1 covers 7 bases. The germline V gene has CDR1 MNHNY and CDR2 SVGAGI (reference sequence). The CDR3 totals 15 residues. V shed 6 bases, J shed 4 bases, and the junction held 11 bases outside the gene matches. The chain's CDR3 is CASSFQQGSFTEAFF. The CDR3 DNA reads TGTGCCAGCAGCTTCCAACAGGGGAGCTTCACTGAAGCTTTCTTT.

The J gene is TRBJ1-3, the V gene TRBV4-2, with TRBD1 matching 9 bases. The ends lost 4 bases at V and 7 bases at J; junction bases unmatched: 2. Germline V CDR1 and CDR2: LGHNA, YNFKEQ. The CDR3 consists of 13 residues. CDR3 sequence: CASSRTGDNTIYF. DNA of the CDR3: TGTGCCAGCAGCCGGACAGGGGACAACACCATATATTTT.

V gene TRBV5-8 combines with J gene TRBJ2-7; 7 bases fit TRBD1. V shed 3 bases and J 3 bases; nucleotides not matched to a gene: 3. The CDR3 is 13 amino acids. Germline assignment: CDR1 SGHTS and CDR2 YDEGEE. Here the CDR3 reads CASSSAGGYEQYF. Written as DNA, the CDR3 is TGTGCCAGCAGCTCGGCAGGGGGCTACGAGCAGTACTTC.

The J gene is TRBJ2-3, the V gene TRBV9; 9 bases are shared with TRBD2. The CDR3 contains 17 residues. In germline, CDR1 is SGDLS, CDR2 YYNGEE. The J segment lost 6 bases and the V segment lost 3 bases, leaving 14 bases of the junction unmatched. CDR3 nucleotides: TGTGCCAGCAGCGCGCTGGGGGGGGGACTAGCTTCCGATACGCAGTATTTT. This sequence encodes CASSALGGGLASDTQYF.